This entry lists 32 T cell receptor beta chains sequenced from one sample in a study of T cells in women clearing cervical HPV infection (dated by TCRdb to 2017 to 2018). Library creation used the immunoSEQ multiplex PCR assay. As stored in TCRdb, this immuneACCESS dataset retains in-frame rearrangements with V and J assigned. A fraction of the clones does not appear; measured against another copy, unresolved V genes explain less than half of the discrepancy, and the remainder lacks a known reason. This sample's table carries 15,000 to 20,000 clones. Clones ranked in the top ten supply under 12% of the sample. Sequenced sample: blood buffy coat. These receptors were obtained from a woman between 18 and 70 years old with a cervical HPV16 infection that either progressed to CIN3+ or cleared (not recorded which).

Comment on this clone: The CDR3 end falls 3 residues outside the read, so it is completed with the germline J gene. This chain uses TRBV14 with TRBJ1-3, with D perhaps TRBD1 (6 bases). Germline assignment: CDR1 SGHDN and CDR2 FVKESK. Trimming took 1 base from V and 4 from J, leaving 8 bases between them. CDR3 size: 14 residues. The CDR3 is CASSQGQAGNTIYF. The DNA read from the CDR3 is TGTGCCAGCAGCCAAGGACAGGCGGGAAACACC.

On this clone itself: The CDR3 end is not reached by the read, which stops 3 residues before it; the germline J gene fills it in. V is TRBV12-5 and J is TRBJ2-2, with TRBD2 identical over 9 bases. The CDR3 covers 15 residues. The ends lost 6 bases at V and 1 base at J; junction bases unmatched: 3. The germline CDR1 and CDR2 sequences are LGHNT and FRNRAP. CDR3 in amino acids: CASGRTSENTGELFF. CDR3 DNA, as far as it was read: TGTGCTAGTGGGCGGACTAGCGAGAACACCGGGGAG.

Worth noting for this clone: The CDR3 end is not reached by the read, which stops 3 residues before it; the germline J gene fills it in. The chain is built from TRBV27 and TRBJ2-7; possibly TRBD1 for D (6 bases). In germline, CDR1 is MNHEY, CDR2 SMNVEV (reference sequence). Deletions cut 3 bases from V and 6 bases from J, with 12 bases between. The CDR3 totals 13 residues. CDR3 region: CASSFHRASEQYF. The CDR3 DNA, read in part, is TGTGCCAGCAGTTTCCACAGGGCTAGCGAG.

A note on this clone: The CDR3 is cut off 3 residues early in the read; its end comes from the germline J gene. The chain joins TRBV6-2 or TRBV6-3 to TRBJ1-5, with TRBD1 identical over 7 bases. Per the germline V gene, CDR1 is MNHEY and CDR2 is SVGEGT. The CDR3 length is 12 residues. V lost 7 bases, J lost 6 bases, and 3 bases stayed unmatched. This CDR3 reads CASNTGAQPQHF. Incomplete CDR3 DNA: TGTGCCAGCAACACAGGGGCTCAGCCC.

Of note for this clone: One end of the junction fails to match germline, which may point to a read error. The DNA ends 3 residues before the CDR3 does, and the rest of the CDR3 is filled in from the germline J gene. The same CDR3 arises from other DNA sequences in this sample as well. The chain uses TRBV18 and TRBJ1-3; no firm D call. The V gene's germline CDR1 is KGHSH and CDR2 LQKENI. CDR3 length: 13 residues. The CDR3 DNA, read in part, is TGTGCCAGCTCACCACCGGCAAGAGACACT. Its protein is CASSPPARDT. The complete CDR3 protein is CASSPPARDTIYF.

With respect to this clone: The read finishes 3 residues shy of the CDR3 end, and the germline J gene is used to complete it. V is TRBV19 and J is TRBJ2-3; 7 nucleotides align to TRBD1. The CDR3 has 18 residues. The germline V gene encodes CDR1 LNHDA and CDR2 SQIVND (reference sequence). The DNA read from the CDR3 is TGTGCCAGTAGTTTCGGCAGGGGGACGGCAAACTTAAATCAGCCG. It encodes CASSFGRGTANLNQP. The complete CDR3 reads CASSFGRGTANLNQPQYF.

Comments on this clone: The read gets to within 3 residues of the CDR3 end, and the germline J gene fills in the rest. The rearrangement links TRBV18 to TRBJ2-7; D may match TRBD1 or TRBD2 (5 bases each). This CDR3 is built from 16 residues. Germline loops: CDR1 KGHSH, CDR2 LQKENI. With 1 base removed from V and 3 bases from J, the gap between germline ends came to 16 bases. CDR3 in amino acids: CASSPRFGHRDYEQYF. The sequenced CDR3 bases are TGTGCCAGCTCACCACGATTCGGACACCGGGACTACGAG. Using reference TRBV18 and TRBJ2-7 for the parts outside the CDR3, the full variable domain is NAGVMQNPRHLVRRRGQEARLRCSPMKGHSHVYWYRQLPEEGLKFMVYLQKENIIDESGMPKERFSAEFPKEGPSILRIQQVVRGDSAAYFCASSPRFGHRDYEQYFGPGTRLTVT.

This clone is labeled medium-sized based on frequency. The read terminates 3 residues before the CDR3 end, so the remaining end is supplied by the germline J gene. The chain links TRBV29-1 to TRBJ2-3, with 10 bases fitting TRBD2. The V and J ends lost 2 bases and 2 bases, in that order; junction bases with no gene match: 1. Germline-derived CDR1 and CDR2 are SQVTM and ANQGSEA. This CDR3 region has 14 residues. Incomplete CDR3 DNA: TGCAGCGTTGAAACTAGCGGGATCACAGATACG. Its protein is CSVETSGITDT. The entire CDR3 reads CSVETSGITDTQYF.

As for this clone: The read halts 3 residues ahead of the CDR3 end, with the missing end drawn from the germline J gene. V and J are TRBV20-1 and TRBJ1-1, with TRBD1 matching over 7 bases. There are 15 residues in the CDR3. Germline V CDR1 and CDR2: DFQATT, SNEGSKA (reference sequence). Trimming took 1 base from V and 5 from J; bases not matched to a gene: 10. CDR3 bases read: TGCAGTGCTAGAGTAAGAGGACAGGCGTGGACTGAA. This encodes CSARVRGQAWTE. The whole CDR3 reads CSARVRGQAWTEAFF.

Concerning this clone: The read halts 3 residues ahead of the CDR3 end, with the missing end drawn from the germline J gene. The genes are TRBV7-9 and TRBJ2-3; 10 bases line up with TRBD2. The CDR3 contains 15 residues. Germline V gives CDR1 SEHNR, CDR2 FQNEAQ (reference sequence). Losses at the gene ends were 2 bases for V and 3 bases for J; bases not matched to a gene: 2. This chain's CDR3 is CASSLPLAGTDTQYF. The covered CDR3 bases are TGTGCCAGCAGCTTACCACTAGCGGGAACAGATACG.

With respect to this clone: The read gets to within 3 residues of the CDR3 end, and the germline J gene fills in the rest. The chain has TRBV5-1 and TRBJ2-3; 10 bases are a match to TRBD2. In germline, CDR1 is SGHRS, CDR2 YFSETQ. J lost 6 bases, V lost 4 bases, and 5 bases had no gene match. There are 14 residues in the CDR3. CDR3 region: CASSPPSGSDTQYF. The CDR3 bases that were read are TGCGCCAGCAGCCCCCCTAGCGGGAGTGATACG.

Comments on this clone: The read ends 3 residues before the CDR3 terminus; that terminus is restored from the germline J gene. Within the sample, other DNA sequences also encode this same CDR3. This chain joins TRBV19 and TRBJ1-3; 7 bases fit TRBD1. This CDR3 spans 15 amino acids. CDR1 is LNHDA and CDR2 is SQIVND in the germline V gene (reference sequence). With 6 bases clipped from V and 2 bases from J, the junction kept 7 bases outside the gene matches. The CDR3 protein is CASSPGTVAGNTIYF. CDR3 DNA, as far as it was read: TGTGCCAGTAGCCCGGGGACAGTCGCTGGAAACACC.

Of note for this clone: The CDR3 extends 3 residues past the end of the read, so its final part is completed from the germline J gene. The J gene is TRBJ1-2, the V gene TRBV18; D ambiguous. Germline CDR1 is KGHSH and CDR2 is LQKENI. The CDR3 totals 16 residues. The part of the CDR3 DNA that was read is TGTGCCAGCTCACCGTCCGCCCCCTCTAGCACAGATACC. Its translation is CASSPSAPSSTDT. The whole CDR3 protein reads CASSPSAPSSTDTYTF. Filled out from reference TRBV18 and TRBJ1-2, the complete variable domain reads NAGVMQNPRHLVRRRGQEARLRCSPMKGHSHVYWYRQLPEEGLKFMVYLQKENIIDESGMPKERFSAEFPKEGPSILRIQQVVRGDSAAYFCASSPSAPSSTDTYTFGSGTRLTVV.

Of note for this clone: The CDR3 end lies 3 residues beyond the end of the read and is filled in from the germline J gene. The chain links TRBV20-1 to TRBJ2-3, with 10 bases lining up with TRBD2. Germline assignment: CDR1 DFQATT and CDR2 SNEGSKA (reference sequence). This CDR3 spans 14 amino acids. The CDR3 protein is CSASLAGGTGTQYF. The CDR3 bases that were read are TGCAGTGCTAGTTTAGCGGGGGGTACTGGGACG.

With respect to this clone: Read data end 3 residues before the CDR3 end; the end is taken from the germline J gene. V usage is TRBV7-9 and J usage is TRBJ2-4; possible D gene TRBD1, 8 bases. Germline CDR1 is SEHNR and CDR2 is FQNEAQ (reference sequence). The CDR3 is 14 residues long. CDR3 residues: CASSLETGDYGQYF. The CDR3 DNA, read in part, is TGTGCCAGCAGCTTGGAGACAGGGGACTATGGT.

With regard to this clone: The read falls 3 residues short of the CDR3 end, and the missing part is taken from the germline J gene. The V call is TRBV29-1, the J call TRBJ1-4; weak D call: TRBD1 (6 bases). CDR1 and CDR2 from the germline V gene are SQVTM and ANQGSEA. The CDR3 is 16 residues long. The CDR3 sequence is CSVARDIDSGANVLFF. The CDR3 DNA, read in part, is TGCAGCGTTGCTCGGGACATCGACTCTGGGGCCAACGTA.

In regard to this clone: Coverage ceases 3 residues before the CDR3 finishes, and the germline J gene fills in the end. This chain joins TRBV27 and TRBJ1-5; 8 bases match TRBD1. Germline V CDR1 and CDR2: MNHEY, SMNVEV (reference sequence). CDR3 length: 17 amino acids. Unmatched junction bases numbered 7, after V lost 2 bases and J lost 1 base. The CDR3 here is CASSLRQGAGSNQPQHF. Incomplete CDR3 DNA: TGTGCCAGCAGTTTACGTCAGGGGGCAGGGAGCAATCAGCCC.

CDR3: CASSSTSGSTDTQYF. Partial CDR3 DNA: TGTGCCAGCAGCTCGACTAGCGGTAGCACAGATACG. The chain uses TRBV13 and TRBJ2-3, with TRBD2 matching 9 bases. The read ends 3 residues before the CDR3 terminus; that terminus is restored from the germline J gene. V dropped 4 bases and J dropped 0; count of bases not matched to a gene: 2. The CDR3 loop spans 15 amino acids. Germline V CDR1 and CDR2: PRHDT, FYEKMQ (reference sequence).

Comment on this clone: Read coverage stops 3 residues before the CDR3 terminus; the germline J gene supplies the remainder. The chain couples TRBV18 to TRBJ1-2; D is undetermined. CDR3 length: 15 residues. Germline-derived CDR1 and CDR2 are KGHSH and LQKENI. The CDR3 protein is CASSPPTSGNDDYTF. Partial CDR3 DNA: TGTGCCAGCTCACCACCGACTAGCGGGAATGATGAC. Variable domain in full (rest from reference TRBV18 and TRBJ1-2): NAGVMQNPRHLVRRRGQEARLRCSPMKGHSHVYWYRQLPEEGLKFMVYLQKENIIDESGMPKERFSAEFPKEGPSILRIQQVVRGDSAAYFCASSPPTSGNDDYTFGSGTRLTVV.

CDR3 sequence reads: CASSASSGRSDTQYF. The CDR3 DNA, read in part, is TGTGCCAGTAGTGCCTCTAGCGGGAGGTCAGATACG. J is TRBJ2-3 and V is TRBV19; 11 bases fit TRBD2. The read ends 3 residues before the CDR3 terminus; that terminus is restored from the germline J gene. J lost 4 bases, V lost 5 bases, and 5 bases had no gene match. The CDR3 runs 15 residues. Germline values: CDR1 LNHDA, CDR2 SQIVND (reference sequence).

Regarding this clone: The read halts 3 residues ahead of the CDR3 end, with the missing end drawn from the germline J gene. The V call is TRBV7-2, the J call TRBJ1-1; unclear D gene. This CDR3 spans 13 amino acids. V shed 3 bases and J shed 7 bases, with 12 bases lying between them. CDR1 and CDR2 from the germline V gene are SGHTA and FQGNSA. CDR3 bases read: TGTGCCAGCAGCTTTATCTCAGGCCTTGAA. Its translation is CASSFISGLE. The full CDR3 protein reads CASSFISGLEAFF.

As to this clone: The CDR3 is cut off 3 residues early in the read; its end comes from the germline J gene. The rearrangement links TRBV2 to TRBJ1-2; no definite D call. The germline V gene has CDR1 SNHLY and CDR2 FYNNEI. The CDR3 runs 12 residues. The DNA read from the CDR3 is TGTGCCAGCAGTGAAGAGATACCTAGC. Protein sequence: CASSEEIPS. The whole CDR3 sequence reads CASSEEIPSYTF.

Regarding this clone: The sequence runs out 3 residues before the end of the CDR3; the remainder is reconstructed from the germline J gene. This chain links TRBV14 with TRBJ2-3; D is unclear. The CDR3 extends over 17 amino acids. Germline-derived CDR1 and CDR2 are SGHDN and FVKESK. V was clipped by 1 base and J by 0 bases, with 14 bases between them. The part of the CDR3 DNA that was read is TGTGCCAGCAGCCAAGCCCCCCGAGCCACTAGCACAGATACG. Amino acid sequence: CASSQAPRATSTDT. From start to end, the CDR3 is CASSQAPRATSTDTQYF.

Regarding this clone: The read terminates 3 residues ahead of where the CDR3 ends, so the germline J gene completes it. This chain links TRBV20-1 with TRBJ1-5, with D possibly matching TRBD1 (5 bases). The germline gives CDR1 DFQATT, CDR2 SNEGSKA (reference sequence). CDR3 length: 18 amino acids. Deletions cut 6 bases from V and 2 bases from J, with 26 bases between. The CDR3 DNA, read in part, is TGCAGTGCCACGATCTTAACCCGACAGCTACGTGGCAATCAGCCC. The encoded protein is CSATILTRQLRGNQP. The entire CDR3 protein is CSATILTRQLRGNQPQHF.

A word on this clone: The read terminates 3 residues before the CDR3 end, so the remaining end is supplied by the germline J gene. Other DNA sequences from this sample encode an identical CDR3 as well. This chain joins TRBV7-9 and TRBJ1-4; D is possibly TRBD1 (5 bases). The CDR3 length is 13 residues. The V end lost 1 base, the J end lost 7 bases, and 7 bases lay between the germline ends. The germline CDR1 and CDR2 sequences are SEHNR and FQNEAQ (reference sequence). CDR3 bases read: TGTGCCAGCAGCTTAGGGGGGGGTGAAAAA. Encoded protein: CASSLGGGEK. The whole CDR3 is CASSLGGGEKLFF. The full variable domain, completed using reference TRBV7-9 and TRBJ1-4, is DTGVSQNPRHKITKRGQNVTFRCDPISEHNRLYWYRQTLGQGPEFLTYFQNEAQLEKSRLLSDRFSAERPKGSFSTLEIQRTEQGDSAMYLCASSLGGGEKLFFGSGTQLSVL.

Details on this clone: The read halts 3 residues ahead of the CDR3 end, with the missing end drawn from the germline J gene. This chain links TRBV6-1 with TRBJ1-4, with D possibly matching TRBD1 (5 bases). Trimming took 0 bases from V and 0 from J, leaving 8 bases between them. This CDR3 is 16 amino acids long. Germline-derived CDR1 and CDR2 are MNHNS and SASEGT. The CDR3 DNA, read in part, is TGTGCCAGCAGTGAAGCGCAGGGTGCAACTAATGAAAAA. Its translation is CASSEAQGATNEK. The full CDR3 reads CASSEAQGATNEKLFF.

In regard to this clone: The read ends 3 residues before the CDR3 terminus; that terminus is restored from the germline J gene. The chain employs TRBV5-4 and TRBJ2-7; 7 nucleotides align to TRBD1. The CDR3 totals 14 residues. The V gene's germline CDR1 is SGHNT and CDR2 YYREEE (reference sequence). V dropped 4 bases and J dropped 2; count of bases not matched to a gene: 6. Partial CDR3 DNA: TGTGCCAGCAGCCGGACGGGACAGACCTACGAG. Its protein product is CASSRTGQTYE. The full CDR3 protein reads CASSRTGQTYEQYF. Based on the CDR3 plus reference TRBV5-4 and TRBJ2-7, the full variable domain is ETGVTQSPTHLIKTRGQQVTLRCSSQSGHNTVSWYQQALGQGPQFIFQYYREEENGRGNFPPRFSGLQFPNYSSELNVNALELDDSALYLCASSRTGQTYEQYFGPGTRLTVT.

On this clone: The read falls 3 residues short of the CDR3 end, and the missing part is taken from the germline J gene. The chain links TRBV6-4 to TRBJ1-4; 10 positions agree with TRBD1. CDR3 size: 15 residues. Germline CDR1 MRHNA, CDR2 SNTAGT. J lost 8 bases, V lost 6 bases, and 9 bases had no gene match. CDR3 sequence: CASSPTGTGVEKLFF. The part of the CDR3 DNA that was read is TGTGCCAGCAGCCCCACCGGGACAGGGGTCGAAAAA.

A remark on this clone: The CDR3 is cut off 3 residues early in the read; its end comes from the germline J gene. The rearrangement links TRBV13 to TRBJ1-1; 9 nucleotides line up with TRBD1. Per the germline V gene, CDR1 is PRHDT and CDR2 is FYEKMQ (reference sequence). The V gene end was trimmed by 4 bases and the J gene end by 5 bases; junction bases not matched to a gene: 14. This CDR3 is 17 amino acids long. The CDR3 bases that were read are TGTGCCAGCAGCTCGGCTAGACTGACAGGGGGTAGAACTGAA. Translating it yields CASSSARLTGGRTE. The entire CDR3 is CASSSARLTGGRTEAFF.

About this clone: The read ends 3 residues shy of where the CDR3 ends; the end is completed using the germline J gene. The chain employs TRBV7-3 and TRBJ2-3; D not resolved. The CDR3 sequence is 15 residues long. Germline CDR1 is SGHTA and CDR2 is FQGTGA. V was clipped by 2 bases and J by 4 bases, with 13 bases between them. The covered CDR3 bases are TGTGCCAGCAGCTTACAGTCGGTACGGGCAGATACG. It codes for CASSLQSVRADT. The whole CDR3 region reads CASSLQSVRADTQYF.

Worth noting for this clone: Read data end 3 residues before the CDR3 end; the end is taken from the germline J gene. The chain couples TRBV20-1 to TRBJ2-2; TRBD1 aligns across 9 bases. Looked up from germline, CDR1 is DFQATT and CDR2 is SNEGSKA (reference sequence). The CDR3 length is 17 residues. Losses at the gene ends were 3 bases for V and 3 bases for J; bases not matched to a gene: 11. CDR3 DNA (partial): TGCAGTGCTAGTCCACCCTGGGGACAGGGAGACACCGGGGAG. Amino acids: CSASPPWGQGDTGE. The full CDR3 sequence reads CSASPPWGQGDTGELFF.

A note on this clone: The read gets to within 3 residues of the CDR3 end, and the germline J gene fills in the rest. J is TRBJ2-7 and V is TRBV27; 9 nucleotides agree with TRBD1. Germline CDR1 is MNHEY and CDR2 is SMNVEV (reference sequence). Germline trimming cut 2 bases from V and 3 bases from J; bases unmatched to any gene: 8. The CDR3 contains 16 residues. CDR3: CASSLTRPGQGYEQYF. CDR3 DNA (partial): TGTGCCAGCAGTTTAACCAGACCGGGACAGGGCTACGAG.